This T cell receptor beta chain was documented in a study of T cell clonality in common variable immunodeficiency. Germline CDR1 is SGHTA and CDR2 is FQGNSA. This CDR3 region has 14 residues. General study results and limits: Repertoire-complication correlations in CVID were limited by patient heterogeneity. Compared with healthy controls, CVID subjects showed increased TCRbeta clonality, mostly in about a third. In common variable immunodeficiency, TCR beta chains reportedly carried fewer deletions and N-nucleotide insertions.

This clone was seen a few times. Its specificity is unknown. Read coverage stops 3 residues before the CDR3 terminus; the germline J gene supplies the remainder. This table comes from immunoSEQ multiplex PCR, and its TCRdb copy is limited to in-frame clones, with some not included. The sample shows roughly 57,000 clones, no singletons; the ten largest hold about 0.8%. Sequencing used peripheral blood mononuclear cells. The TCR originated in a person aged 18-69 years in good health. The J gene is TRBJ1-2, the V gene TRBV7-2, with D possibly matching TRBD1 (6 bases). The CDR3 sequence: CASSLQGHTGGYTF. The DNA read from the CDR3 is TGTGCCAGCAGCTTACAGGGACACACCGGGGGC. The complete variable domain, with remaining parts taken from reference TRBV7-2 and TRBJ1-2, reads GAGVSQSPSNKVTEKGKDVELRCDPISGHTALYWYRQSLGQGLEFLIYFQGNSAPDKSGLPSDRFSAERTGGSVSTLTIQRTQQEDSAVYLCASSLQGHTGGYTFGSGTRLTVV.